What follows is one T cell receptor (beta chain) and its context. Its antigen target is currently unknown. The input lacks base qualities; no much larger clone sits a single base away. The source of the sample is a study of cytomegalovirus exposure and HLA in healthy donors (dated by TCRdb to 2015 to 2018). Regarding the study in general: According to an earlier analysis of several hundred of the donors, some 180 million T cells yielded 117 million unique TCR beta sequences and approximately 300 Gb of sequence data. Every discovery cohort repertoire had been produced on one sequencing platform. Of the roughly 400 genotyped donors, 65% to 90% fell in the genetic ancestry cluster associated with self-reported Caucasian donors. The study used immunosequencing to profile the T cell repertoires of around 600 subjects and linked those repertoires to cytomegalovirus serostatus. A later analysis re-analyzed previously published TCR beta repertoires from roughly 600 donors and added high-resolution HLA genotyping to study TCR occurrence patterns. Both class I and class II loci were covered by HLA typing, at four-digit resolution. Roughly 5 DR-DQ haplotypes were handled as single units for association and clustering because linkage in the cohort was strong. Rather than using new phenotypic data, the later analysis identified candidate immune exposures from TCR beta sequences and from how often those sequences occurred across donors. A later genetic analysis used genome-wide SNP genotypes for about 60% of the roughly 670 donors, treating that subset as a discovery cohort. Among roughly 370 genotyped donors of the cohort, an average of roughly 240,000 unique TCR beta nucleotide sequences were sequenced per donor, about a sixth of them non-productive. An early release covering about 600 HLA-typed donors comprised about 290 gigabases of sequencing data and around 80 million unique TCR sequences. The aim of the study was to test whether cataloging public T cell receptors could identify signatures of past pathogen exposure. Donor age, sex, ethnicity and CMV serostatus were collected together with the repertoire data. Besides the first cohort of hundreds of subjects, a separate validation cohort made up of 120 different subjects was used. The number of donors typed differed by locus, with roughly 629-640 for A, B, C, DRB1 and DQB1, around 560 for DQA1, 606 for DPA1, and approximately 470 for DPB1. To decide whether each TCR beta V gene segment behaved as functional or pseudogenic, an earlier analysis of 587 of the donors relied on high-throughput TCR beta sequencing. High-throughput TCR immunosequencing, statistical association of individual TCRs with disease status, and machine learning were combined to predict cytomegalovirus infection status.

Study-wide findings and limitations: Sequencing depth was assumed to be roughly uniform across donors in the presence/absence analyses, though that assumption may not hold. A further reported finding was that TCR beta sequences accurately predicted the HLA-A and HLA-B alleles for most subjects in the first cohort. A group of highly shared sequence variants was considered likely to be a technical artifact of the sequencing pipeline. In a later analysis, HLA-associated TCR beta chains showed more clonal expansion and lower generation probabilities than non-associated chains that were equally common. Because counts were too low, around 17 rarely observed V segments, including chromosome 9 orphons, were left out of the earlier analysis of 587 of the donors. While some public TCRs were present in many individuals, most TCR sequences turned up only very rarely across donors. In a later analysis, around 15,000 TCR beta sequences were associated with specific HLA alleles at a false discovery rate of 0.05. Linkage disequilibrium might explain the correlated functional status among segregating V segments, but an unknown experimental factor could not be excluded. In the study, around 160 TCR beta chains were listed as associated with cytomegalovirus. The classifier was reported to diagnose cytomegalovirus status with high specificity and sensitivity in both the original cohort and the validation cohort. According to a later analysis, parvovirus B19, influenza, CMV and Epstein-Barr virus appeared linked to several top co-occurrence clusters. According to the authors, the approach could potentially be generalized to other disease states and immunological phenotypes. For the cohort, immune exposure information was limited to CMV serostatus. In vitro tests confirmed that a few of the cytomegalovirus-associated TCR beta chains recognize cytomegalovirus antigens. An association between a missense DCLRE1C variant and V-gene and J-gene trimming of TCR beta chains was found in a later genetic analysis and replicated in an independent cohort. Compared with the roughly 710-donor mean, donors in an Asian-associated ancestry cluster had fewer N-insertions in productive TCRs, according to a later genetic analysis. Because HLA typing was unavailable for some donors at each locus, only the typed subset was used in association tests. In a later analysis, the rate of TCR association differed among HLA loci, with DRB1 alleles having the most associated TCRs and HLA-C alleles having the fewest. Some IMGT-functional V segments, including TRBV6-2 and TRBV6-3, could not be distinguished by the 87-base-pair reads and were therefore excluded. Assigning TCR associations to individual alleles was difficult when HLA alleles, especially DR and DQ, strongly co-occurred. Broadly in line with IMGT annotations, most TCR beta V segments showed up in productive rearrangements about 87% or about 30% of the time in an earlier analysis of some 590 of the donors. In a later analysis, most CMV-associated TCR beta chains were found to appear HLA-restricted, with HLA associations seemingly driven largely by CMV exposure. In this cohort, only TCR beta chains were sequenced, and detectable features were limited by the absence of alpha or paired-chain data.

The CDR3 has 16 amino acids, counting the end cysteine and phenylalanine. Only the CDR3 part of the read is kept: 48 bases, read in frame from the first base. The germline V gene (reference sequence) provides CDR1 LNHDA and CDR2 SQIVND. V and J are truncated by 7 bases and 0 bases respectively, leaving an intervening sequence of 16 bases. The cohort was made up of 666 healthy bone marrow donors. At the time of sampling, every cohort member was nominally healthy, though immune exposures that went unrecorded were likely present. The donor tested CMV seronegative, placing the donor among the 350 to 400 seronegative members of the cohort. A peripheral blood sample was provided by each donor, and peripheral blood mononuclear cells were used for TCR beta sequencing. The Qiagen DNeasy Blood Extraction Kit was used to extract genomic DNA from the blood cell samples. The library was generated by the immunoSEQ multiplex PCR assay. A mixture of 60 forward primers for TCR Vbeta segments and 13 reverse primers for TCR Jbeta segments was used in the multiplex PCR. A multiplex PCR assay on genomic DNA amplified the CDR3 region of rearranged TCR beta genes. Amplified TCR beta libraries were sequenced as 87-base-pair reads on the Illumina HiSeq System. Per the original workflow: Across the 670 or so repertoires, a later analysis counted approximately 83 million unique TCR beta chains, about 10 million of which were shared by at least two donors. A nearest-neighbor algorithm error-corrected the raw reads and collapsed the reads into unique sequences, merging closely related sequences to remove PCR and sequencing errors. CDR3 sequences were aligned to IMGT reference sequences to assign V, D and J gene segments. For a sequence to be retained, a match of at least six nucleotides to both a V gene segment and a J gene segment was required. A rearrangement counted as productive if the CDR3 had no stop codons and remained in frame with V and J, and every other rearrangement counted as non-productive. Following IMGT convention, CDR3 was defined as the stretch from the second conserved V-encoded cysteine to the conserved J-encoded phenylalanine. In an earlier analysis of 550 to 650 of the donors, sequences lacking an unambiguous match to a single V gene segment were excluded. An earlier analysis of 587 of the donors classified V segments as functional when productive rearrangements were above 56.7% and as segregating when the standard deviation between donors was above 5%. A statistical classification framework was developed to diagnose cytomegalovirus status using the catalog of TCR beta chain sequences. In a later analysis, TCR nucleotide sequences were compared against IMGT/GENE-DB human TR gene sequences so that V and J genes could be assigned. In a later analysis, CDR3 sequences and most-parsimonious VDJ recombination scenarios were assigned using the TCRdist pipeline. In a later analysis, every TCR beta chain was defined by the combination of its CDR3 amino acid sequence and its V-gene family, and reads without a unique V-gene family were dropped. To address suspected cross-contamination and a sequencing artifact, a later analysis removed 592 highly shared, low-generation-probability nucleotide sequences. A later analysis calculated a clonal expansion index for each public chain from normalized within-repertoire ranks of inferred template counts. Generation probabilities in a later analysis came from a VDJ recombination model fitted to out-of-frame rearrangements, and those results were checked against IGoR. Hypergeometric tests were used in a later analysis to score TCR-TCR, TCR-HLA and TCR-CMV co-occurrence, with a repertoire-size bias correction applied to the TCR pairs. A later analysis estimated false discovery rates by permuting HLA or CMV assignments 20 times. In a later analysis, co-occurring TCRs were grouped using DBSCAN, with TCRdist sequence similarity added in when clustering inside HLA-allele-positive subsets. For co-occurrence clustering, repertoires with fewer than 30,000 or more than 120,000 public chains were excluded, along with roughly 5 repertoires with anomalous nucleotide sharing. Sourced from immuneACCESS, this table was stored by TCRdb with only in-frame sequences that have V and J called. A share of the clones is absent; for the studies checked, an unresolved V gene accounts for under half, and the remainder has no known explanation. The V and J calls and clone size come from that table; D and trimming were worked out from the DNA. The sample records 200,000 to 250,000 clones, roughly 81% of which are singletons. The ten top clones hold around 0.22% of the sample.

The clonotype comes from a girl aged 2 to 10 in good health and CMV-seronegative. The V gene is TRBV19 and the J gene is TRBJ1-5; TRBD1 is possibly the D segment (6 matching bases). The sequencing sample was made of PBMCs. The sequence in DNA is TGTGCCAGTACGCCCTTAGGGGGTTTTAGCAATCAGCCCCAGCATTTT. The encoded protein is CASTPLGGFSNQPQHF.